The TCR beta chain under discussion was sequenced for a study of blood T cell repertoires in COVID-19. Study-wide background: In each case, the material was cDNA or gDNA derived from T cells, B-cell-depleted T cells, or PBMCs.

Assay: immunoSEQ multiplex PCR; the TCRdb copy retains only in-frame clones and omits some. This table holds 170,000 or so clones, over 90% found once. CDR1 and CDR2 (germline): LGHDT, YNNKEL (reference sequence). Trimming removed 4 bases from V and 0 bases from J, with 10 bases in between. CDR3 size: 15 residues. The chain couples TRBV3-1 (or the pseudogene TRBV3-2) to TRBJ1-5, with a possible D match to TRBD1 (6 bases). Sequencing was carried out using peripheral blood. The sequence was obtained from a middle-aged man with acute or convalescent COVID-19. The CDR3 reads CASSPTGYSNQPQHF. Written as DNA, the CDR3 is TGTGCCAGCAGCCCGACAGGTTATAGCAATCAGCCCCAGCATTTT.